This T cell receptor beta chain appears in the sequencing data of a study of T cell responses to AZD1222 COVID-19 vaccine. The assay was immunoSEQ multiplex PCR, and TCRdb's table has in-frame clones only and misses some. The sample has about 69,000 clones, roughly 80% seen once. General observations from the study: Samples come after the peak T cell response, not at day 14.

The J segment lost 4 bases and the V segment lost 4 bases, leaving 6 bases of the junction unmatched. This CDR3 is 14 amino acids long. Germline lookup yields CDR1 SGHTA and CDR2 FQGNSA. As to this clone: Its antigen is not identified.

The study pooled second doses at about 4 or about 12 weeks. The clonotype originates from an adult who received the AZD1222 COVID-19 vaccine. The chain has TRBV7-2 and TRBJ1-1; 7 bases fit TRBD1. The material sequenced was peripheral blood, taken 28 days after the second AZD1222 dose. The CDR3 DNA follows: TGTGCCAGCAGCTCCTCACAGGGGTCCACTGAAGCTTTCTTT. This gives the protein CASSSSQGSTEAFF.